This T cell receptor beta chain comes out of a study of T-cell memory formation after mild COVID-19. Study-level background: There were largely donor-specific TCR clusters. Broader study findings: In pre-infection memory, a portion of responding clones appeared, which suggested that cross-reactive memory joined. The study found contracting CD4+ clones mainly in CM and EM and contracting CD8+ clones in EMRA.

Per germline, CDR1 SNHLY and CDR2 FYNNEI. Trimming removed 10 bases from V and 4 bases from J; junction bases left unmatched: 10. The CDR3 spans 14 residues. From 5'RACE with constant-segment primers came TCR alpha and TCR beta cDNA libraries that carried sample barcodes and UMIs. TCRdb passed the 5' RACE reads through MiXCR, listing each CDR3 protein once. The sample has around 200,000 distinct CDR3 sequences, about a fifth seen once. Worth noting for this clonotype: Its matching antigen is unknown.

The rearrangement joins TRBV2 to TRBJ2-1, with 7 positions matching TRBD2. The sample was PBMCs or a T cell subset sorted from them (not recorded which). The TCR originated in a man aged 18 to 29 who had mild COVID-19 (a few samples of this study predate the infection). Cell type and time point are not known. The CDR3 DNA reads as TGTGCCATCCGCCGCGGAGCGGGGTACAATGAGCAGTTCTTC. Its translation is CAIRRGAGYNEQFF.